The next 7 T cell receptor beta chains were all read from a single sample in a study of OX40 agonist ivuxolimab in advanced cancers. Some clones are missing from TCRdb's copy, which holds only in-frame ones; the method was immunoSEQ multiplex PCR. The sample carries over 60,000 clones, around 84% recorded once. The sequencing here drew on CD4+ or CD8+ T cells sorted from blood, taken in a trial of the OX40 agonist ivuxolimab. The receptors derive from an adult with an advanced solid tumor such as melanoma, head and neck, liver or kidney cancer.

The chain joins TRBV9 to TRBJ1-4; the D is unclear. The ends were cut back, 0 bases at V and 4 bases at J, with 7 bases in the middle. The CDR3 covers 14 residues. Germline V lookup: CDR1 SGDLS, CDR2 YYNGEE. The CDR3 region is CASSVVGGNEKLFF. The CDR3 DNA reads TGTGCCAGCAGCGTAGTAGGCGGTAATGAAAAACTGTTTTTT.

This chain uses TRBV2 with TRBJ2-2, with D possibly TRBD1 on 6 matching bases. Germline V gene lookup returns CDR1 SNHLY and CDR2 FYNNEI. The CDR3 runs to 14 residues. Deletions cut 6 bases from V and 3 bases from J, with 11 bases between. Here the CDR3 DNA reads TGTGCCAGCAGACTACAGGGTGACACCGGGGAGCTGTTTTTT. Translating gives CASRLQGDTGELFF.

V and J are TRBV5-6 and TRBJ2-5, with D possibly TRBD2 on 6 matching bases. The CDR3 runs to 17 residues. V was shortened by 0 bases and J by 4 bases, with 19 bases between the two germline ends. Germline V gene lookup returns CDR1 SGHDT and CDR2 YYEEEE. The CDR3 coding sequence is TGTGCCAGCAGCTTGGCACTAGCTAGTCATTCCGGAGAGACCCAGTACTTC. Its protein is CASSLALASHSGETQYF.

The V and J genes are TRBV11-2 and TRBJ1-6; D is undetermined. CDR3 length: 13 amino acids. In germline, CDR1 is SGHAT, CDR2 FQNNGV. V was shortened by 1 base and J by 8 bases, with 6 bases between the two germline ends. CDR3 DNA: TGTGCCAGCAGCTTAGTTTTGGATTCACCCCTCCACTTT. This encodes CASSLVLDSPLHF.

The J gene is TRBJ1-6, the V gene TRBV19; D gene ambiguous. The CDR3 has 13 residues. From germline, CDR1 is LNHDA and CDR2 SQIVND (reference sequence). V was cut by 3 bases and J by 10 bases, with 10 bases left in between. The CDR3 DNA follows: TGTGCCAGTAGTATGACATCGGACTCACCCCTCCACTTT. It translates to CASSMTSDSPLHF.

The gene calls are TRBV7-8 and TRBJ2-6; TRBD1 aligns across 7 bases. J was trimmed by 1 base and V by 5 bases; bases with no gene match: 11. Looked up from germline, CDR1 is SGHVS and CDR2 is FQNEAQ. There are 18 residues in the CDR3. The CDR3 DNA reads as TGTGCCAGCAGCCCCTCGGACAGGATCGCATCTGGGGCCAACGTCCTGACTTTC. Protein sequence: CASSPSDRIASGANVLTF.

The CDR3 sequence is CASSLRQYGYTF. The CDR3 coding sequence is TGTGCCAGCAGCCTTAGACAGTATGGCTACACCTTC. The J gene is TRBJ1-2, the V gene TRBV28; D possibly corresponds to TRBD1 (5 bases). The germline CDR1 and CDR2 sequences are MDHEN and SYDVKM. The CDR3 loop spans 12 amino acids. With 6 bases removed from V and 5 bases from J, the gap between germline ends came to 10 bases.